Following are 10 T cell receptor beta chains from one sample sequenced in a study of blood T cell repertoires in COVID-19. Sequenced by immunoSEQ multiplex PCR; TCRdb stores in-frame clones only, minus some. The sample consists of roughly 220,000 clones, more than 75% of them appearing once. Material: peripheral blood. These receptors were taken from a man aged 55 to 69 with acute or convalescent COVID-19.

This clone was seen a few times. For the CDR3, the DNA is TGTGCCAGCAGAAGGGACAGAGTGTTAGACGAGCAGTACTTC. This codes for CASRRDRVLDEQYF. This rearrangement joins TRBV28 to TRBJ2-7, with 7 positions matching TRBD1. Trimming cost V 6 bases and J 5 bases; bases outside gene matches: 10. From germline, CDR1 is MDHEN and CDR2 SYDVKM. This CDR3 comprises 14 residues.

This chain joins TRBV19 and TRBJ2-3, with D possibly TRBD2 on 5 matching bases. Trimming took off 3 bases at V and 4 bases at J, with 11 bases between the two ends. CDR1 and CDR2 (germline): LNHDA, SQIVND (reference sequence). This CDR3 spans 14 amino acids. CDR3 sequence (DNA): TGTGCCAGTAGTATTGAGGGTGCGGCAGATACGCAGTATTTT. Translated: CASSIEGAADTQYF.

This chain uses TRBV11-2 with TRBJ2-7; 10 bases line up with TRBD2. The CDR3 length is 17 residues. The J segment lost 4 bases and the V segment lost 0 bases, leaving 9 bases of the junction unmatched. Looked up from germline, CDR1 is SGHAT and CDR2 is FQNNGV. The CDR3 loop reads CASSLDPRASGGYEQYF. The CDR3 bases are TGTGCCAGCAGCTTAGACCCTCGGGCTAGCGGGGGATACGAGCAGTACTTC. Drawing the rest from reference TRBV11-2 and TRBJ2-7, the complete variable domain is EAGVAQSPRYKIIEKRQSVAFWCNPISGHATLYWYQQILGQGPKLLIQFQNNGVVDDSQLPKDRFSAERLKGVDSTLKIQPAKLEDSAVYLCASSLDPRASGGYEQYFGPGTRLTVT.

This rearrangement joins TRBV6-5 to TRBJ1-2, with 7 bases matching TRBD1. This CDR3 spans 16 amino acids. In germline, CDR1 is MNHEY, CDR2 SVGAGI. J lost 2 bases, V lost 0 bases, and 6 bases had no gene match. The CDR3 region is CASSYSRQGANYGYTF. The CDR3 DNA is TGTGCCAGCAGTTACTCCAGACAGGGAGCCAACTATGGCTACACCTTC.

This clone came up many times. The rearrangement uses TRBV20-1 and TRBJ2-7, with 7 bases that match TRBD2. The CDR3 is made up of 11 amino acids. Germline V CDR1 and CDR2: DFQATT, SNEGSKA (reference sequence). Losses at the gene ends were 6 bases for V and 6 bases for J; bases not matched to a gene: 5. CDR3 sequence: CSAGRGGEQYF. In DNA, the CDR3 is TGCAGTGCGGGGAGGGGCGGCGAGCAGTACTTC.

CDR3 nucleotides: TGTGCCAGCAGCCCTGGGGAGCCTGGGGCCCAGTACTTC. Amino acids: CASSPGEPGAQYF. The chain uses TRBV9 and TRBJ2-5, with D possibly matching TRBD2 (5 bases). The CDR3 sequence is 13 residues long. The V end was cut by 4 bases, the J end by 9 bases, with 16 bases between. Germline V gene lookup returns CDR1 SGDLS and CDR2 YYNGEE.

The chain combines TRBV18 with TRBJ1-2; D unresolved. This CDR3 has 14 amino acids. With 2 bases removed from V and 8 bases from J, the gap between germline ends came to 15 bases. Per the germline V gene, CDR1 is KGHSH and CDR2 is LQKENI. CDR3 loop: CASSPEGNRGGYTF. In DNA, the CDR3 is TGTGCCAGCTCACCAGAAGGGAATAGAGGGGGCTACACCTTC.

The gene calls are TRBV19 and TRBJ1-2, with TRBD1 matching over 9 bases. Unmatched junction bases numbered 7, after V lost 8 bases and J lost 0 bases. CDR3 length: 15 residues. Germline CDR1 is LNHDA and CDR2 is SQIVND (reference sequence). CDR3 sequence: CASGDRDRANYGYTF. CDR3 DNA sequence: TGTGCCAGTGGGGACAGGGACCGAGCTAACTATGGCTACACCTTC.

V and J are TRBV11-3 and TRBJ1-1, with D maybe TRBD1 (5 bases). The germline CDR1 and CDR2 sequences are SGHNT and YENEEA. The CDR3 runs to 13 residues. V was cut by 1 base and J by 6 bases, with 9 bases left in between. The CDR3, as DNA: TGTGCCAGCAGCTTAGGACAGTCTGCTGAAGCTTTCTTT. Translating gives CASSLGQSAEAFF.

The CDR3 reads CASIRGQGNTGELFF. In nucleotides, the CDR3 is TGTGCCAGCATCCGTGGACAGGGAAACACCGGGGAGCTGTTTTTT. The chain recombines TRBV6-5 with TRBJ2-2, with 8 bases identical to TRBD1. The junction had 6 bases not matched to a gene; V was cut back by 7 bases and J by 2 bases. CDR3 length: 15 amino acids. Germline CDR1 reads MNHEY; CDR2 reads SVGAGI.